This T cell receptor beta chain is drawn from a study of glioma-infiltrating T cells after dendritic cell vaccination. Overall study findings and caveats: Survival was not directly related to TCR clonality in these patients.

Before vaccination, two weeks after the third vaccination, and at progression, PBMC were collected. The table lists this clone with a few counts. Its antigen is undetermined. Clones were read by immunoSEQ multiplex PCR, and TCRdb kept only the in-frame ones, dropping some. The data hold about 92,000 clones, with about nine tenths observed a single time. The CDR3 extends over 20 amino acids. The germline V gene has CDR1 LNHDA and CDR2 SQIVND (reference sequence). The germline V and J ends were trimmed by 1 base and 0 bases, with 22 bases remaining between them. The receptor's source is a human donor with glioblastoma. The sequencing here drew on blood, taken before dendritic cell vaccination. The chain combines TRBV19 with TRBJ2-1; perhaps TRBD2 as D (7 bases). CDR3 residues: CASSIGPTWGGPSSYNEQFF. The CDR3 bases are TGTGCCAGTAGTATAGGGCCTACTTGGGGGGGCCCAAGCTCCTACAATGAGCAGTTCTTC.